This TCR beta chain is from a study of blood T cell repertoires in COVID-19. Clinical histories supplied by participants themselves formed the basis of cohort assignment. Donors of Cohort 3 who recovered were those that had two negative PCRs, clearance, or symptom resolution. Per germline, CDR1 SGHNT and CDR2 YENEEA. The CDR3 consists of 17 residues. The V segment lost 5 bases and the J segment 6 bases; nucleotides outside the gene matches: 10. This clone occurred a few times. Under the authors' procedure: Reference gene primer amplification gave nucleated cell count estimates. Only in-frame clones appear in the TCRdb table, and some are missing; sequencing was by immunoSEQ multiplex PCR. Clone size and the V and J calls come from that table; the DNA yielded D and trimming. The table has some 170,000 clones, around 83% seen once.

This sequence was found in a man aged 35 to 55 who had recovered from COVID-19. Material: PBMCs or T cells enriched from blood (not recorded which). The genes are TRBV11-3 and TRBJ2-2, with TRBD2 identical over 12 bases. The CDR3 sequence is CASSLSSGLAGSGELFF. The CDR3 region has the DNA TGTGCCAGCAGCCTTAGCAGCGGACTAGCGGGGTCCGGGGAGCTGTTTTTT.